This TCR beta chain emerged from a study of blood T cells in healthy people across ages. Using a J-beta primer mix together with a sample-barcoded 5' primer, a second PCR was run for roughly 6 to 11 cycles. TCRdb itself ran the 5' RACE reads through MiXCR, one entry per CDR3 protein. The sample carries around 990,000 distinct CDR3 sequences, less than 25% recorded once. CDR1 and CDR2 (germline): SGHRS, YFSETQ. This CDR3 is built from 13 residues. V lost 4 bases and J 4 bases, leaving 12 bases between the germline ends. This sample also belongs to another study, concerning T cells of mothers and their children.

The chain is built from TRBV5-1 and TRBJ2-7; possible D gene TRBD1, 5 bases. This TCR was sampled from a girl aged 2-10 years in good health. The sample taken for sequencing was blood. CDR3 DNA sequence: TGCGCCAGCAGCAAGGACACGGAGTACGAGCAGTACTTC. Its translation is CASSKDTEYEQYF.